This T cell receptor beta chain was documented in a study of cytomegalovirus exposure and HLA in healthy donors. Overall study findings and caveats: Relative to equally common others, HLA-associated TCR beta chains showed greater clonal expansion in a later analysis.

Primers for the PCR totalled 60 Vbeta and 13 Jbeta. Method: immunoSEQ multiplex PCR; TCRdb's copy keeps in-frame clones and lacks some. The table lists 55,000 to 70,000 clones, approximately 80% of them singletons. Comments on this clone: The antigen is not known.

The length of the CDR3 is 15 residues. The germline gives CDR1 MGHRA, CDR2 YSYEKL. V was pared by 4 bases and J by 5 bases, with 5 bases of the junction left unmatched. This clonotype was sampled from a woman aged 40 to 55 in good health and CMV-seronegative. Sequencing was carried out using PBMCs. This rearrangement joins TRBV4-1 to TRBJ2-2, with 9 bases aligning to TRBD1. This CDR3 reads CASSPRQGETGELFF. In DNA, the CDR3 is TGCGCCAGCAGCCCCCGACAGGGGGAAACCGGGGAGCTGTTTTTT.